A single sample is the source of the 9 T cell receptor beta chains below, sequenced in a study of Ad26.COV2.S vaccination and SARS-CoV-2 variants. Documented treatment: over 15 received Ad26.COV2.S at low or high dose, single or two shots; several received placebo; per-sample allocation not given. The samples date from day 63 after the first vaccine or placebo injection. This table comes from immunoSEQ multiplex PCR, and its TCRdb copy is limited to in-frame clones, with some not included. The sample has hundreds of thousands of clones; about 87% are singletons. The starting material was peripheral blood, obtained in a trial of Ad26.COV2.S vaccine versus placebo. These receptors were taken from a person between 18 and 65 years old who received the Ad26.COV2.S COVID-19 vaccine or a placebo.

This clone came up once. The V gene is TRBV15, the J gene TRBJ2-3; a possible D gene is TRBD2 (6 bases). Deletions cut 0 bases from V and 4 bases from J, with 17 bases between. Germline CDR1 reads LNHNV; CDR2 reads YYDKDF (reference sequence). The CDR3 has 17 residues. The CDR3 bases are TGTGCCACCAGCAGAGATTCACGTCCCGGGAGTGCAGATACGCAGTATTTT. Amino acid sequence: CATSRDSRPGSADTQYF. Complete variable domain (other parts from reference TRBV15 and TRBJ2-3): DAMVIQNPRYQVTQFGKPVTLSCSQTLNHNVMYWYQQKSSQAPKLLFHYYDKDFNNEADTPDNFQSRRPNTSFCFLDIRSPGLGDTAMYLCATSRDSRPGSADTQYFGPGTRLTVL.

The chain joins TRBV5-4 to TRBJ2-7; tentatively, D is TRBD1 (5 bases). Germline values: CDR1 SGHNT, CDR2 YYREEE (reference sequence). This CDR3 region has 13 residues. Trimming cost V 2 bases and J 1 base, with 7 bases left between them. Here the CDR3 DNA reads TGTGCCAGCAGCTTAAGGGGATCCTACGAGCAGTACTTC. Translation: CASSLRGSYEQYF.

Notes on this clone: At the DNA level, this CDR3 is encoded by other sequences in the same sample as well. This chain uses TRBV7-9 with TRBJ1-5; D not resolved. CDR3 length: 13 amino acids. In germline, CDR1 is SEHNR, CDR2 FQNEAQ (reference sequence). The V gene lost 1 base and the J gene lost 3 bases, with 4 bases spanning the gap. The chain's CDR3 is CASSLGPNQPQHF. CDR3 bases: TGTGCCAGCAGCTTAGGTCCCAATCAGCCCCAGCATTTT.

The chain links TRBV11-2 to TRBJ1-6; 9 nucleotides agree with TRBD1. This CDR3 comprises 14 residues. V lost 5 bases and J lost 8; bases outside the gene matches: 4. Looked up from germline, CDR1 is SGHAT and CDR2 is FQNNGV. The CDR3 DNA reads TGTGCCAGCAGCCAGGGACAGGGTGATTCACCCCTCCACTTT. Protein: CASSQGQGDSPLHF.

The chain is built from TRBV11-2 and TRBJ2-5; TRBD1 aligns across 8 bases. V trimming: 4 bases; J trimming: 4 bases; junction bases outside the gene matches: 14. Germline CDR1 SGHAT, CDR2 FQNNGV. This CDR3 has 17 residues. The CDR3 spells CASSSGWGADRGETQYF. The DNA for the CDR3 is TGTGCCAGCAGCTCGGGCTGGGGGGCAGACAGGGGAGAGACCCAGTACTTC. Full variable domain (remainder filled in from reference TRBV11-2 and TRBJ2-5): EAGVAQSPRYKIIEKRQSVAFWCNPISGHATLYWYQQILGQGPKLLIQFQNNGVVDDSQLPKDRFSAERLKGVDSTLKIQPAKLEDSAVYLCASSSGWGADRGETQYFGPGTRLLVL.

J is TRBJ2-7 and V is TRBV19; 11 positions agree with TRBD2. V dropped 5 bases and J dropped 2; count of bases not matched to a gene: 5. The CDR3 sequence is 15 residues long. CDR1 is LNHDA and CDR2 is SQIVND in the germline V gene (reference sequence). CDR3 coding DNA: TGTGCCAGTAGTCCCTTAGCGGGAGGGACCTACGAGCAGTACTTC. Protein sequence: CASSPLAGGTYEQYF.

The sample holds a few counts of this clone. The chain carries TRBV29-1 and TRBJ2-7; weak D call: TRBD1 (5 bases). Germline-derived CDR1 and CDR2 are SQVTM and ANQGSEA. The CDR3 is made up of 14 amino acids. Trimming shortened V by 6 bases and J by 1 base, and 16 bases separated the two germline ends. The CDR3 DNA reads as TGCAGCGTGGGGCCTGGGCAGGGTTCCTACGAGCAGTACTTC. Its translation is CSVGPGQGSYEQYF.

DNA for the CDR3: TGCGCCAGCAGTCGGGACGTAAGAGCCTACGAGCAGTACTTC. Its translation: CASSRDVRAYEQYF. The gene calls are TRBV5-1 and TRBJ2-7; D assignment may be TRBD1 or TRBD2 (5 bases each). This CDR3 is built from 14 residues. Germline loops: CDR1 SGHRS, CDR2 YFSETQ. Trimming removed 5 bases at V and 2 bases at J, with 14 bases between.

The V gene is TRBV29-1, the J gene TRBJ1-2; tentatively, D is TRBD1 (5 bases). The CDR3 length is 13 residues. Trimming took 4 bases from V and 3 from J, leaving 12 bases between them. The germline V gene encodes CDR1 SQVTM and CDR2 ANQGSEA. The CDR3 protein is CSVVAGRHYGYTF. The CDR3 DNA reads TGCAGCGTTGTGGCAGGGAGGCACTATGGCTACACCTTC.